A selection of T cell receptor beta chains follows, all from one sample in a study of blood T cell repertoires in COVID-19. TCRdb keeps only in-frame clones here, not all; method: immunoSEQ multiplex PCR. Of 200,000 to 300,000 clones in the sample, about 87% were seen once. The specimen was peripheral blood. These receptors all stem from a man aged 55 to 70 who had recovered from COVID-19. Each CDR3 is given without its conserved first and last residue.

ASSENRGTNEKLF	TRBV6-1	TRBJ1-4
AISESRTGSYEQY	TRBV10-3	TRBJ2-7
ASSWGQFSGSYNEQF	TRBV5-4	TRBJ2-1
ASSLYFRPTDQPQH	TRBV27	TRBJ1-5
ASSVQGYGYT	TRBV2	TRBJ1-2
ASSFEGAGGYT	TRBV7-3	TRBJ1-2
ASSEALGGLINSPLH	TRBV7-8	TRBJ1-6
ASSLGLARTDEQY	TRBV5-1	TRBJ2-7
ASGRDTGWNSPLH	TRBV28	TRBJ1-6
AISARGMDGYSNQPQH	TRBV10-3	TRBJ1-5
ASSPPQGLNTGELF	TRBV18	TRBJ2-2
ASSGRVRLAGITDTQY	TRBV3-1/TRBV3-2	TRBJ2-3
ASLEGATDTQY	TRBV6-5	TRBJ2-3
ASSPQWTGAADTQY	TRBV11-2	TRBJ2-3
ASSFGTSGAYEQY	TRBV13	TRBJ2-7
ASSIQGQTSPLH	TRBV19	TRBJ1-6
AISESLTGGYT	TRBV10-3	TRBJ1-2
ASSPPSGGARETQY	TRBV18	TRBJ2-5